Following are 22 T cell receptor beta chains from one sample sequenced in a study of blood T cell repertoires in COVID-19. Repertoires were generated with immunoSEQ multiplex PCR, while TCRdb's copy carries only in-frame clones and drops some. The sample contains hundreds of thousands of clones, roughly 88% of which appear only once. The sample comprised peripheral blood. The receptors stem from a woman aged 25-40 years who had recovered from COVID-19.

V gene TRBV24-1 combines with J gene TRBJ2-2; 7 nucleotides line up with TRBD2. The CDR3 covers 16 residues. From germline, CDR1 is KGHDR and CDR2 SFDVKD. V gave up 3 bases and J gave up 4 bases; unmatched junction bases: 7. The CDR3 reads CATSDPGERGTGELFF. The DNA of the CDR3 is TGTGCCACCAGTGATCCGGGGGAGCGGGGCACCGGGGAGCTGTTTTTT.

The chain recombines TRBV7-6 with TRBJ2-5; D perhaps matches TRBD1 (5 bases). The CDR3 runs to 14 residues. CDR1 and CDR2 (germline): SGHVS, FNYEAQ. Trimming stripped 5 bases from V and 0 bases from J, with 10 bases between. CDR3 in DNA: TGTGCCAGCAGCACCCTGGACAACCAAGAGACCCAGTACTTC. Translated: CASSTLDNQETQYF.

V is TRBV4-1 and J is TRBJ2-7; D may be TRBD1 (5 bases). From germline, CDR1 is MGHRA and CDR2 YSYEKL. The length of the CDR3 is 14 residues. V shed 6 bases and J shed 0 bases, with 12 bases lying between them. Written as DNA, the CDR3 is TGCGCCAGCAGGCCGGCAGGGATCTCCTACGAGCAGTACTTC. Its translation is CASRPAGISYEQYF.

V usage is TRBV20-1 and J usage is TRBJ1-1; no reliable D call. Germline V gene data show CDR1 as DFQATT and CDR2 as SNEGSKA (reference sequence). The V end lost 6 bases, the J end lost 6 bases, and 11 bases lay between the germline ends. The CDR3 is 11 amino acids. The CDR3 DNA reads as TGCAGTGCCACCTCCAGCGCTGAAGCTTTCTTT. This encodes CSATSSAEAFF.

Here the CDR3 reads CSVRPGTSTDTQYF. DNA for the CDR3: TGCAGCGTTCGCCCAGGGACTAGCACAGATACGCAGTATTTT. The chain employs TRBV29-1 and TRBJ2-3, with a weak D call TRBD2 (6 bases). CDR3 length: 14 amino acids. Trimming took off 5 bases at V and 0 bases at J, with 12 bases between the two ends. Per the germline V gene, CDR1 is SQVTM and CDR2 is ANQGSEA.

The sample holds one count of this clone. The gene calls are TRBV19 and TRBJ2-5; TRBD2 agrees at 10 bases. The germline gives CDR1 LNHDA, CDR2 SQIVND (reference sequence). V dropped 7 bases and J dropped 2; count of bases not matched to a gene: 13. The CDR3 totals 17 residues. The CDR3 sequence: CASTPSMGLASQETQYF. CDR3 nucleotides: TGTGCCAGTACTCCTTCTATGGGACTAGCGTCACAAGAGACCCAGTACTTC.

CDR3 DNA: TGTGCCAGCAGCTCCCTCACAGGGGATAGCAATCAGCCCCAGCATTTT. Translating gives CASSSLTGDSNQPQHF. The chain carries TRBV7-2 and TRBJ1-5, with 7 bases fitting TRBD1. Trimming at V came to 4 bases and at J to 0 bases, leaving 6 bases not matched to a gene. Germline V gene data show CDR1 as SGHTA and CDR2 as FQGNSA. This CDR3 is 16 amino acids long.

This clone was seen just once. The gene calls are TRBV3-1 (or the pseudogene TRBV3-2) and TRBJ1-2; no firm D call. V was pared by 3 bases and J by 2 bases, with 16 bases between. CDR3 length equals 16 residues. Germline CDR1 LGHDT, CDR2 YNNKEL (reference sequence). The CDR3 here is CASSQMPGLRNYGYTF. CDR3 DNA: TGTGCCAGCAGCCAGATGCCAGGTCTGCGAAACTATGGCTACACCTTC.

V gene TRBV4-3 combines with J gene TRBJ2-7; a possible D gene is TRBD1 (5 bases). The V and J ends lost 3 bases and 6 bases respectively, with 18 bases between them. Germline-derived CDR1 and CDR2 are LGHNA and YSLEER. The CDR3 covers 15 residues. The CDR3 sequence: CASSHQAGEGAEQYF. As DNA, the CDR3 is TGCGCCAGCAGCCACCAAGCTGGGGAAGGGGCCGAGCAGTACTTC.

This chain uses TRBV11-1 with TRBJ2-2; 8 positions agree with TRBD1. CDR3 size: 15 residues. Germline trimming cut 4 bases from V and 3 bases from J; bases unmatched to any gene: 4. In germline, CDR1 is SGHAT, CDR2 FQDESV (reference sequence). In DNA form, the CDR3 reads TGTGCCAGCAGCTCCGACAGGGGTGACACCGGGGAGCTGTTTTTT. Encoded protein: CASSSDRGDTGELFF.

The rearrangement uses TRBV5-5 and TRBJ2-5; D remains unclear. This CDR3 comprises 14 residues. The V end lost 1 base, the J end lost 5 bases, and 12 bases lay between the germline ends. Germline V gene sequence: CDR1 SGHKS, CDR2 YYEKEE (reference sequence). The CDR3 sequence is CASSLMLQTETQYF. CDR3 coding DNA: TGTGCCAGCAGCTTGATGCTACAGACGGAGACCCAGTACTTC.

The CDR3 loop is CASSLGQGSTDTQYF. The CDR3, as DNA: TGCGCCAGCAGCTTGGGACAGGGAAGCACAGATACGCAGTATTTT. The chain couples TRBV5-1 to TRBJ2-3; the match to TRBD1 covers 7 bases. Looked up from germline, CDR1 is SGHRS and CDR2 is YFSETQ. The V gene end was trimmed by 0 bases and the J gene end by 0 bases; junction bases not matched to a gene: 1. The CDR3 is 15 amino acids.

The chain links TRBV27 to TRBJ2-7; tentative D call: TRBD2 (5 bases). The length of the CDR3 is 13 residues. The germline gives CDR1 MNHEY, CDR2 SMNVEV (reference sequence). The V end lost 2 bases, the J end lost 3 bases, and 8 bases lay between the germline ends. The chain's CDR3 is CASSLGSYYEQYF. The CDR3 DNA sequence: TGTGCCAGCAGTTTAGGGAGTTACTACGAGCAGTACTTC.

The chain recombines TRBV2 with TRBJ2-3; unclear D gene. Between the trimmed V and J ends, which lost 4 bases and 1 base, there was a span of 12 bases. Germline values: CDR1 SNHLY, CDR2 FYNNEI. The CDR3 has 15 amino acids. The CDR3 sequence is CASSGLSYGTDTQYF. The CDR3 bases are TGTGCCAGCAGTGGTCTTAGCTACGGCACAGATACGCAGTATTTT.

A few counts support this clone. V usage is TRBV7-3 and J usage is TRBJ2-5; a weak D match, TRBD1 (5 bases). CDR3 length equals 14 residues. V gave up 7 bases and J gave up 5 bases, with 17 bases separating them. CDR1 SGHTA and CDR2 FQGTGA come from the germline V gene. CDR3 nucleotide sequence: TGTGCCAGCACCATAACTGGGGCAGAGGAGACCCAGTACTTC. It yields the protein CASTITGAEETQYF.

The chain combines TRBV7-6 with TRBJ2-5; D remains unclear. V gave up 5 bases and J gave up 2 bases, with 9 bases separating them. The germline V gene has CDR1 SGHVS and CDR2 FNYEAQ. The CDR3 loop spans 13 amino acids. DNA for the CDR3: TGTGCCAGCAGCCACGCCCAGCAAGAGACCCAGTACTTC. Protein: CASSHAQQETQYF.

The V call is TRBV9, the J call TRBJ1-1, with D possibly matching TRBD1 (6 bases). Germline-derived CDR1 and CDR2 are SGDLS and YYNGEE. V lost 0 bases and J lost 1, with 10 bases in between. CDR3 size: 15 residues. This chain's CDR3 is CASSVEGRGNTEAFF. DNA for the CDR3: TGTGCCAGCAGCGTAGAGGGCAGGGGGAACACTGAAGCTTTCTTT.

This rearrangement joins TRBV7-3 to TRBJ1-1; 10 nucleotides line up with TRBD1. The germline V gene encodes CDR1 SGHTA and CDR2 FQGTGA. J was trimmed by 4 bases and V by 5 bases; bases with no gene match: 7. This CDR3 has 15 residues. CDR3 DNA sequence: TGTGCCAGCAGCCCAGGGACAGGGGTGAGCACTGAAGCTTTCTTT. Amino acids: CASSPGTGVSTEAFF.

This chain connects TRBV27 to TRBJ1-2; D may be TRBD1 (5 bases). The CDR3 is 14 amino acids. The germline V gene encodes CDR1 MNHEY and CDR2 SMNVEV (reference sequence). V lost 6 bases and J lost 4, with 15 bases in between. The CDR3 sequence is CASSPLVGGYGYTF. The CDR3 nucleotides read TGTGCCAGCAGCCCTTTGGTGGGGGGCTATGGCTACACCTTC.

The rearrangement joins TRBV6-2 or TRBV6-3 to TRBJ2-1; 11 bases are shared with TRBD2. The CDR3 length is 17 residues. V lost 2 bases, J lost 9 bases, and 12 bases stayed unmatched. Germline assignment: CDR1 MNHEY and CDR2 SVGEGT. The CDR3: CASSYGGSGGAQGEQFF. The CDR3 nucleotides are TGTGCCAGCAGTTACGGAGGTAGCGGGGGGGCCCAGGGTGAGCAGTTCTTC.

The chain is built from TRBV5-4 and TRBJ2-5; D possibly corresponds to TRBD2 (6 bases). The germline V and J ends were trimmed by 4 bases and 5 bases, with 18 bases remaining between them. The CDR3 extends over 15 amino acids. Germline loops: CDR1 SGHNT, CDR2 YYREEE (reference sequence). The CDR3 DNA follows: TGTGCCAGCAGCGCGGCGGACCAGGGAGGCGAGACCCAGTACTTC. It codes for CASSAADQGGETQYF.

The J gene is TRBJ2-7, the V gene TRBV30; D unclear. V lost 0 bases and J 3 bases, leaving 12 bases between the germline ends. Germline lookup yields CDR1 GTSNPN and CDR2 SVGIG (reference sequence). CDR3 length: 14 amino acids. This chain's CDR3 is CAWSVLGNYYEQYF. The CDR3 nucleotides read TGTGCCTGGAGTGTACTTGGTAATTACTACGAGCAGTACTTC.